A single sample is the source of the 17 T cell receptor beta chains below, sequenced in a study of blood T cell repertoires in COVID-19. Clones were sequenced by immunoSEQ multiplex PCR, and TCRdb holds only the in-frame ones, with some missing. The profile shows roughly 250,000 clones, just under 90% of them singletons. Sequencing was performed on peripheral blood. These receptors all come from a woman aged 40-49 years with acute or convalescent COVID-19.

The chain links TRBV3-1 (or the pseudogene TRBV3-2) to TRBJ1-4; 7 bases match TRBD1. Germline V lookup: CDR1 LGHDT, CDR2 YNNKEL (reference sequence). This CDR3 spans 15 amino acids. After removal of 0 bases from V and 4 bases from J, the junction contained 2 bases not matched to a gene. The CDR3 nucleotides read TGTGCCAGCAGCCAAGATGGACAGGTTAATGAAAAACTGTTTTTT. This encodes CASSQDGQVNEKLFF.

The chain employs TRBV4-1 and TRBJ2-1, with TRBD2 matching over 8 bases. Germline CDR1 reads MGHRA; CDR2 reads YSYEKL. This CDR3 contains 17 residues. J gave up 8 bases and V 4 bases, and 16 bases lay outside the gene matches. CDR3 DNA sequence: TGCGCCAGCAGCCCCGCTGGGGGGCGGGGGGTCCTAGATGAGCAGTTCTTC. This codes for CASSPAGGRGVLDEQFF.

The chain is built from TRBV19 and TRBJ1-2; 7 nucleotides align to TRBD1. The junction had 7 bases not matched to a gene; V was cut back by 7 bases and J by 2 bases. The CDR3 is made up of 14 amino acids. Germline values: CDR1 LNHDA, CDR2 SQIVND (reference sequence). CDR3 nucleotides: TGTGCCAGTATCAGGGACAGTACCAACTATGGCTACACCTTC. Residues: CASIRDSTNYGYTF.

The chain is built from TRBV18 and TRBJ2-1; weak D call: TRBD2 (6 bases). Between the trimmed V and J ends, which lost 3 bases and 5 bases, there was a span of 20 bases. In germline, CDR1 is KGHSH, CDR2 LQKENI. The CDR3 sequence is 17 residues long. CDR3 amino acids: CASSPTFLAREDNEQFF. As DNA, the CDR3 is TGTGCCAGCTCACCGACCTTTTTGGCCAGGGAGGACAATGAGCAGTTCTTC. Supplemented by reference TRBV18 and TRBJ2-1, the full variable domain reads NAGVMQNPRHLVRRRGQEARLRCSPMKGHSHVYWYRQLPEEGLKFMVYLQKENIIDESGMPKERFSAEFPKEGPSILRIQQVVRGDSAAYFCASSPTFLAREDNEQFFGPGTRLTVL.

This chain uses TRBV28 with TRBJ2-7; TRBD1 matches 7 bases. With V trimmed by 6 bases and J by 7 bases, 9 bases remained unmatched. Germline values: CDR1 MDHEN, CDR2 SYDVKM. This CDR3 spans 13 amino acids. CDR3 sequence: CASSSGQAREQYV. CDR3 coding DNA: TGTGCCAGCAGCAGCGGACAGGCAAGGGAGCAGTACGTC.

The chain uses TRBV19 and TRBJ2-3; D uncertain. Germline V CDR1 and CDR2: LNHDA, SQIVND (reference sequence). V lost 5 bases and J lost 0, with 15 bases in between. The CDR3 extends over 16 amino acids. The CDR3 sequence is CASSPTHTVSTDTQYF. CDR3 coding DNA: TGTGCCAGTAGTCCGACCCACACAGTGAGCACAGATACGCAGTATTTT.

V usage is TRBV18 and J usage is TRBJ1-5; 7 bases match TRBD1. This CDR3 has 16 amino acids. The V segment lost 3 bases and the J segment 0 bases; nucleotides outside the gene matches: 5. Germline V lookup: CDR1 KGHSH, CDR2 LQKENI. The CDR3 loop reads CASSPSTGNSNQPQHF. The CDR3 bases are TGTGCCAGCTCACCTTCGACAGGGAATAGCAATCAGCCCCAGCATTTT.

This rearrangement joins TRBV11-1 to TRBJ2-1, with TRBD2 matching 8 bases. Germline V gene lookup returns CDR1 SGHAT and CDR2 FQDESV (reference sequence). V lost 8 bases, J lost 4 bases, and 10 bases stayed unmatched. The CDR3 contains 15 residues. The CDR3 nucleotides are TGTGCCAGCGAGTTAGGGACTAGTTTTTACAATGAGCAGTTCTTC. It codes for CASELGTSFYNEQFF.

The V call is TRBV15, the J call TRBJ1-5; D call uncertain. Trimming took 0 bases from V and 7 from J, leaving 7 bases between them. From germline, CDR1 is LNHNV and CDR2 YYDKDF (reference sequence). This CDR3 has 13 amino acids. CDR3 sequence reads: CATSRDRGQPQHF. CDR3 coding DNA: TGTGCCACCAGCAGAGACAGAGGGCAGCCCCAGCATTTT.

As to this clone: The same CDR3 can be traced to other DNA sequences in this sample. This chain links TRBV6-4 with TRBJ1-1, with TRBD1 matching 7 bases. The CDR3 runs to 13 residues. The V and J ends lost 5 bases and 2 bases, in that order; junction bases with no gene match: 2. Germline V CDR1 and CDR2: MRHNA, SNTAGT. Written as DNA, the CDR3 is TGTGCCAGCAGTAGGACAGGTAACACTGAAGCTTTCTTT. It yields the protein CASSRTGNTEAFF.

This chain links TRBV27 with TRBJ2-1; weak D call: TRBD1 (6 bases). Trimming removed 5 bases from V and 7 bases from J, with 18 bases in between. The CDR3 extends over 15 amino acids. Germline CDR1 MNHEY, CDR2 SMNVEV (reference sequence). The CDR3 DNA is TGTGCCAGCAGTCCTCTCGGTTCAGGGGAGAATGAGCAGTTCTTC. It encodes CASSPLGSGENEQFF.

This rearrangement joins TRBV18 to TRBJ2-7, with TRBD2 matching over 9 bases. The germline CDR1 and CDR2 sequences are KGHSH and LQKENI. With V trimmed by 2 bases and J by 7 bases, 9 bases remained unmatched. This CDR3 region has 15 residues. The CDR3 protein is CASSPSPSGGYEQYV. In DNA, the CDR3 is TGTGCCAGCTCACCATCTCCGAGCGGGGGGTATGAGCAGTACGTC.

This rearrangement joins TRBV7-2 to TRBJ1-4; D is possibly TRBD1 (5 bases). Looked up from germline, CDR1 is SGHTA and CDR2 is FQGNSA. The V end was cut by 1 base, the J end by 5 bases, with 8 bases between. The CDR3 has 14 amino acids. The CDR3 sequence: CASSLGGGNEKLFF. The CDR3 coding sequence is TGTGCCAGCAGCTTAGGGGGGGGAAATGAAAAACTGTTTTTT.

The chain employs TRBV6-5 and TRBJ2-5, with D perhaps matching TRBD2 (5 bases). V lost 3 bases to trimming and J lost 4 bases, with 9 bases between them. Germline CDR1 reads MNHEY; CDR2 reads SVGAGI. The length of the CDR3 is 13 residues. The CDR3 loop reads CASSYSGSETQYF. In DNA, the CDR3 is TGTGCCAGCAGTTATTCGGGGTCAGAGACCCAGTACTTC.

This clone has just a few counts. This chain uses TRBV11-2 with TRBJ1-3; TRBD1 might be the D (6 bases). V gave up 1 base and J gave up 0 bases, with 10 bases separating them. This CDR3 has 16 amino acids. The germline CDR1 and CDR2 sequences are SGHAT and FQNNGV. The CDR3 spells CASSLVQGHSGNTIYF. The CDR3, as DNA: TGTGCCAGCAGCTTAGTACAGGGACACTCTGGAAACACCATATATTTT.

The chain combines TRBV2 with TRBJ2-2; possible D gene TRBD2, 6 bases. CDR3 size: 15 residues. The V and J ends lost 7 bases and 0 bases respectively, with 12 bases between them. Germline lookup yields CDR1 SNHLY and CDR2 FYNNEI. The CDR3 region is CASKEEGTNTGELFF. Here the CDR3 DNA reads TGTGCCAGCAAGGAGGAGGGAACGAACACCGGGGAGCTGTTTTTT.

The chain uses TRBV24-1 and TRBJ2-3; D is unclear. CDR1 is KGHDR and CDR2 is SFDVKD in the germline V gene. The CDR3 totals 13 residues. The V end lost 5 bases, the J end lost 2 bases, and 7 bases lay between the germline ends. The CDR3 sequence is CATSADYTDTQYF. The CDR3 DNA follows: TGTGCCACCAGTGCAGATTACACAGATACGCAGTATTTT.